This T cell receptor beta chain originates from a study of cytomegalovirus exposure and HLA in healthy donors. Study-level information: The Caucasian-associated ancestry cluster contained more than 75% of the approximately 400 genotyped donors.

V shed 2 bases, J shed 5 bases, and the junction held 5 bases outside the gene matches. CDR1 LNHDA and CDR2 SQIVND come from the germline V gene (reference sequence). The CDR3 covers 14 residues. Amplification used 60 Vbeta primers and 13 Jbeta primers. Per the original methods: Approximately 83 million unique TCR beta chains, 9 million to 11 million shared, were counted in a later analysis. Here immunoSEQ multiplex PCR was the method, and the copy in TCRdb shows in-frame clones only, minus some. V and J calls and clone size are as listed in that table; D and trimming were resolved from the DNA. The sample carries roughly 290,000 clones, about 80% recorded once. Notes on this clone: The antigen remains undetermined.

Study observations and caveats: In an earlier analysis, productive rearrangement rates for most beta V segments clustered near 87% or 30%.

This clonotype was sampled from a girl aged 2 to 9 in good health and CMV-seronegative. The rearrangement links TRBV19 to TRBJ1-2; the match to TRBD1 covers 7 bases. Sequencing was carried out using PBMCs. The CDR3 is CASSIRGQVYGYTF. CDR3 bases: TGTGCCAGTAGTATACGTGGACAGGTTTATGGCTACACCTTC.